The present TCR beta chain was sequenced within a study of response to subunit inactivated influenza vaccine. Study-wide results and limits: Authors proposed each seasonal influenza vaccination draws in few new T cells.

Trimming took 6 bases from V and 7 from J, leaving 19 bases between them. Germline V gene lookup returns CDR1 SNHLY and CDR2 FYNNEI. This CDR3 has 15 amino acids. This clonotype was seen at least ten times. As yet, its antigen is unknown. TCRdb processed the RT-PCR reads anew with MiXCR; each CDR3 protein has one entry. The table has approximately 250,000 distinct CDR3 sequences, less than 15% seen once. Material: non-naive T cells sorted from PBMCs, obtained less than 15 days before vaccination. V gene TRBV2 combines with J gene TRBJ1-5; a possible D gene is TRBD1 (6 bases). The receptor comes from a man aged 50-60 years who received an inactivated influenza vaccine. The CDR3 here is CASSPVGGSGQPQHF. The CDR3 coding sequence is TGTGCCAGCAGCCCCGTGGGGGGCTCAGGCCAGCCCCAGCATTTT. Together with reference TRBV2 and TRBJ1-5, the CDR3 gives the full variable domain: EPEVTQTPSHQVTQMGQEVILRCVPISNHLYFYWYRQILGQKVEFLVSFYNNEISEKSEIFDDQFSVERPDGSNFTLKIRSTKLEDSAMYFCASSPVGGSGQPQHFGDGTRLSIL.